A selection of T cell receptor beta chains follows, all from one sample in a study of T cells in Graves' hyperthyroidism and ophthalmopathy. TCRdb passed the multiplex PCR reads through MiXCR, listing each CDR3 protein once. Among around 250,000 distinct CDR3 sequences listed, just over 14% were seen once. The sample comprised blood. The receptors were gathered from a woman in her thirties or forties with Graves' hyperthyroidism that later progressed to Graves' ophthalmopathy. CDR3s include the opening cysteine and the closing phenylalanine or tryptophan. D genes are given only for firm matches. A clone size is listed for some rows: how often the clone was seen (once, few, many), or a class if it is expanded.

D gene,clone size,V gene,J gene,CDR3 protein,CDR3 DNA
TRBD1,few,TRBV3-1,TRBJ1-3,CASSHGTGELKSSGNTIYF,TGTGCCAGCAGCCATGGGACAGGAGAATTAAAGAGCTCTGGAAACACCATATATTTT
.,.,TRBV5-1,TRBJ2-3,CAGSAQGGTDTQYF,TGCGCCGGCAGCGCCCAGGGCGGCACAGATACGCAGTATTTT
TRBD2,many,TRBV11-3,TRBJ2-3,CASSSGLAGGTDTQYF,TGTGCCAGCAGCTCAGGACTAGCGGGAGGCACAGATACGCAGTATTTT
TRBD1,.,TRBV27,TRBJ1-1,CASSFTGQSEAFF,TGTGCCAGCAGTTTTACGGGACAGTCTGAAGCTTTCTTT
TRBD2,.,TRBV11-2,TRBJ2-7,CASGATSGSHEQYF,TGTGCCAGTGGGGCAACTAGCGGATCCCACGAGCAGTACTTC
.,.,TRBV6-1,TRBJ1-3,CASKLKGVPSGNTIYF,TGTGCCAGCAAACTAAAAGGGGTTCCCTCTGGAAACACCATATATTTT
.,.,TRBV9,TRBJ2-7,CASSAQSTAIYEQYF,TGTGCCAGCAGCGCCCAATCGACAGCCATTTACGAGCAGTACTTC
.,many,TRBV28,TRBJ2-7,CASSFGLDEQYF,TGTGCCAGCAGTTTCGGGCTGGACGAGCAGTACTTC
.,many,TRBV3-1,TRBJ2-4,CASSLRASQNIQYF,TGTGCCAGCAGCCTCCGGGCGTCCCAAAACATTCAGTACTTC
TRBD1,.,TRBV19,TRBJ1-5,CASSTRDRVSNQPQHF,TGTGCCAGTAGTACCCGGGACAGGGTTTCGAATCAGCCCCAGCATTTT
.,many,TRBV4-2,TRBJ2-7,CASSQVKAVLAGPAYEQYF,TGTGCCAGCAGCCAAGTTAAAGCCGTTCTCGCGGGGCCTGCCTACGAGCAGTACTTC
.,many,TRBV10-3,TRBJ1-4,CATTGEATNEKLFF,TGTGCCACCACCGGGGAAGCAACTAATGAAAAACTGTTTTTT
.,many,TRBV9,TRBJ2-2,CASSVGPTTGELFF,TGTGCCAGCAGCGTAGGACCGACAACCGGGGAGCTGTTTTTT
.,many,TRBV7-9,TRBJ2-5,CASSLGVETQYF,TGTGCCAGCAGCTTAGGGGTAGAGACCCAGTACTTC
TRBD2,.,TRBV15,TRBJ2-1,CVTSRDVGGLYEQFF,TGTGTCACCAGCAGAGATGTGGGAGGGCTCTATGAGCAGTTCTTC
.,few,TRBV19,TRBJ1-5,CASIPGTGRGNQPQHF,TGTGCCAGTATTCCAGGGACGGGCCGGGGCAATCAGCCCCAGCATTTT
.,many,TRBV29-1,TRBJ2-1,CSVAGETGNEQFF,TGCAGCGTTGCAGGGGAGACGGGCAATGAGCAGTTCTTC
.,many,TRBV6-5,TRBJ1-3,CASSYRRSSGNTIYF,TGTGCCAGCAGTTACCGAAGGTCCTCTGGAAACACCATATATTTT
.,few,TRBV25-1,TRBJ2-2,CASSELGDTGELFF,TGTGCCAGCAGTGAGCTGGGGGACACCGGGGAGCTGTTTTTT
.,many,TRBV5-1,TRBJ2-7,CASSLGRTTTYEQYF,TGCGCCAGCAGCTTGGGGCGGACTACAACCTACGAGCAGTACTTC
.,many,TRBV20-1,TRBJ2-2,CSAKAGTLRTGELFF,TGCAGTGCTAAAGCCGGGACATTAAGGACCGGGGAGCTGTTTTTT
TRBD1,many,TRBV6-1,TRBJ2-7,CASTTGQVVEQYF,TGTGCCAGCACCACGGGACAGGTGGTCGAGCAGTACTTC
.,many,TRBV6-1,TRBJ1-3,CASSTGHRNTIYF,TGTGCCAGCAGTACGGGGCACCGGAACACCATATATTTT
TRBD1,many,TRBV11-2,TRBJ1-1,CASSPDRTGLNTEAFF,TGTGCCAGCAGCCCCGACAGGACAGGGCTGAACACTGAAGCTTTCTTT
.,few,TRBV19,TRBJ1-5,CASRTRDTTDKAQHF,TGTGCCAGTAGAACCCGGGACACTACTGATAAGGCCCAGCATTTT
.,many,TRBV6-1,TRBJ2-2,CASRRGTGELFF,TGTGCCAGCAGGCGGGGCACCGGGGAGCTGTTTTTT
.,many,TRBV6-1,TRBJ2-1,CASSDARPPWNEQFF,TGTGCCAGCAGTGACGCACGGCCCCCTTGGAATGAGCAGTTCTTC
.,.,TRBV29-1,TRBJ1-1,CSVETAMNTEAFF,TGCAGCGTCGAGACGGCAATGAACACTGAAGCTTTCTTT
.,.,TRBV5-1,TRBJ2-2,CASSVNPRRTGELFF,TGCGCCAGCAGCGTCAATCCCCGGCGCACCGGGGAGCTGTTTTTT
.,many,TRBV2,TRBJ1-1,CASSEGAGNTEAFF,TGTGCCAGCAGTGAGGGGGCGGGGAACACTGAAGCTTTCTTT
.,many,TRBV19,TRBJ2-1,CASRSVIGRSSYNEQFF,TGTGCCAGTAGGTCCGTAATCGGCAGGAGCTCCTACAATGAGCAGTTCTTC
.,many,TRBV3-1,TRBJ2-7,CASSQDEAHLYEQYF,TGTGCCAGCAGCCAAGACGAGGCCCACCTCTACGAGCAGTACTTC
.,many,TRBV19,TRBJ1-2,CASSIGGRAKGQGYTF,TGTGCCAGTAGTATTGGGGGCCGGGCGAAAGGGCAAGGCTACACCTTC
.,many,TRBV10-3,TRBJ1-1,CAISESQGWNTEAFF,TGTGCCATCAGTGAGTCGCAGGGGTGGAACACTGAAGCTTTCTTT
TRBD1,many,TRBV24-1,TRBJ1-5,CATSPQGGSAQHF,TGTGCCACCAGCCCCCAGGGGGGGTCAGCCCAGCATTTT
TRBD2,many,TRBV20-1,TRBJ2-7,CSAQRGGSGRAEEQYF,TGCAGTGCTCAGAGAGGGGGGAGCGGGAGGGCCGAGGAGCAGTACTTC
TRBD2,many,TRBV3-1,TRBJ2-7,CASSHTGLAGDSYEQYF,TGTGCCAGCAGCCACACGGGACTAGCGGGGGACTCCTACGAGCAGTACTTC